This T cell receptor beta chain was found in a study of T-cell reconstitution after alpha-beta-depleted transplantation in children. Unique molecular identifiers were incorporated into the prepared TCRbeta library. TCRdb re-called the PCR reads with MiXCR, one entry per CDR3 protein. The sample shows around 400,000 distinct CDR3 sequences, 11% of them seen only once. This clonotype was seen more than once but under ten times. Germline V gene lookup returns CDR1 SEHNR and CDR2 FQNEAQ (reference sequence). The CDR3 is made up of 16 amino acids. Trimming took off 0 bases at V and 5 bases at J, with 16 bases between the two ends.

The TCR originated in a human donor who donated a stem cell graft to a child with acute myeloid leukemia. Specimen: PBMCs from the stem cell graft donor, collected from the stem cell graft. This chain uses TRBV7-9 with TRBJ1-2; possible D gene TRBD1, 5 bases. The CDR3 sequence: CASSLANPQGGYGYTF. In DNA form, the CDR3 reads TGTGCCAGCAGCTTAGCTAATCCTCAGGGAGGGTATGGCTACACCTTC.